These 29 T cell receptor beta chains came from one sample sequenced in a study of control samples from healthy donors and cancer patients. Profiling relied on immunoSEQ multiplex PCR, and the TCRdb table lists in-frame clones only, not all of them. Here the sample spans about 86,000 clones, 90% to 95% being singletons. The sequenced material came from blood. Receptor source: a woman younger than 45 in good health.

J is TRBJ2-1 and V is TRBV3-1 (or the pseudogene TRBV3-2); the D gene is possibly TRBD1 (6 bases). Germline lookup yields CDR1 LGHDT and CDR2 YNNKEL (reference sequence). Trimming took 6 bases from V and 6 from J, leaving 15 bases between them. CDR3 length: 14 residues. CDR3 in DNA: TGTGCCAGCAGAGGGACAAGAAGGAGCAATGAGCAGTTCTTC. This codes for CASRGTRRSNEQFF.

In this sample, this clone turned up once. This chain joins TRBV9 and TRBJ2-7; 11 nucleotides line up with TRBD1. Germline CDR1 is SGDLS and CDR2 is YYNGEE. The trim removed 4 bases at V and 2 bases at J, leaving 8 bases unmatched. CDR3 length: 16 amino acids. DNA for the CDR3: TGTGCCAGCAGCAAACTGCCGGGACAGGGGGCCTACGAGCAGTACTTC. It yields the protein CASSKLPGQGAYEQYF. Full variable domain (missing parts from reference TRBV9 and TRBJ2-7): DSGVTQTPKHLITATGQRVTLRCSPRSGDLSVYWYQQSLDQGLQFLIQYYNGEERAKGNILERFSAQQFPDLHSELNLSSLELGDSALYFCASSKLPGQGAYEQYFGPGTRLTVT.

The V and J genes are TRBV10-3 and TRBJ1-3; D is perhaps TRBD1 (6 bases). This CDR3 comprises 14 residues. V was trimmed by 2 bases and J by 2 bases, leaving 7 bases between them. CDR1 and CDR2 from the germline V gene are ENHRY and SYGVKD. CDR3 sequence (DNA): TGTGCCATCAGTGAGGCAGGGGCTGGAAACACCATATATTTT. Its translation: CAISEAGAGNTIYF.

The V call is TRBV3-1 (or the pseudogene TRBV3-2), the J call TRBJ1-2; D remains unclear. Germline lookup yields CDR1 LGHDT and CDR2 YNNKEL (reference sequence). The CDR3 runs 11 residues. Trimming shortened V by 2 bases and J by 3 bases, and 1 base separated the two germline ends. The CDR3 region has the DNA TGTGCCAGCAGCCAATACTATGGCTACACCTTC. Translating it yields CASSQYYGYTF.

This chain joins TRBV7-9 and TRBJ2-2, with a tentative D call TRBD1 (6 bases). The CDR3 is 16 residues long. Trimming removed 5 bases from V and 0 bases from J, with 13 bases in between. CDR1 is SEHNR and CDR2 is FQNEAQ in the germline V gene (reference sequence). DNA of the CDR3: TGTGCCAGCAGCCACATCGGGACACCGAACACCGGGGAGCTGTTTTTT. It is translated as CASSHIGTPNTGELFF.

The chain has TRBV7-8 and TRBJ2-7; 8 positions agree with TRBD1. CDR1 is SGHVS and CDR2 is FQNEAQ in the germline V gene. The CDR3 is 14 residues long. J gave up 4 bases and V 1 base, and 3 bases lay outside the gene matches. CDR3 protein: CASSLGDRRYEQYF. For the CDR3, the DNA is TGTGCCAGCAGCTTAGGGGACAGGAGGTACGAGCAGTACTTC.

The chain carries TRBV5-1 and TRBJ2-2, with 8 bases lining up with TRBD1. The V segment lost 4 bases and the J segment 2 bases; nucleotides outside the gene matches: 4. CDR1 and CDR2 (germline): SGHRS, YFSETQ. There are 15 residues in the CDR3. The CDR3 sequence: CASSKGTGNTGELFF. CDR3 nucleotide sequence: TGCGCCAGCAGCAAAGGGACAGGAAACACCGGGGAGCTGTTTTTT.

The chain has TRBV18 and TRBJ1-6; no firm D call. The CDR3 contains 15 residues. Germline V lookup: CDR1 KGHSH, CDR2 LQKENI. V gave up 5 bases and J gave up 10 bases, with 18 bases separating them. CDR3 DNA sequence: TGTGCCAGCTCAAAAGGACCCAACCGGGAGTCACCCCTCCACTTT. Protein product: CASSKGPNRESPLHF.

This clone was recorded only once. This chain connects TRBV9 to TRBJ1-2; TRBD1 matches at 7 bases. The CDR3 consists of 15 residues. Germline CDR1 SGDLS, CDR2 YYNGEE. Trimming took 1 base from V and 5 from J; bases not matched to a gene: 8. The CDR3 loop is CASSVQDRNSYGYTF. CDR3 in DNA: TGTGCCAGCAGCGTACAGGACAGGAACTCATATGGCTACACCTTC.

The chain couples TRBV28 to TRBJ1-5; D is perhaps TRBD1 (5 bases). Germline CDR1 MDHEN, CDR2 SYDVKM. V dropped 5 bases and J dropped 3 bases, with 14 bases sitting between them. This CDR3 spans 15 amino acids. CDR3 bases: TGTGCCAGCAGTATCGCGGGGGGAATCAATCAGCCCCAGCATTTT. As protein: CASSIAGGINQPQHF.

The chain is built from TRBV10-3 and TRBJ1-5; a weak D match, TRBD1 (5 bases). V dropped 2 bases and J dropped 5 bases, with 10 bases sitting between them. Germline CDR1 ENHRY, CDR2 SYGVKD. CDR3 size: 14 residues. In DNA form, the CDR3 reads TGTGCCATCAGTGAGGGGGCAGGTCATCAGCCCCAGCATTTT. This sequence encodes CAISEGAGHQPQHF.

CDR3 DNA: TGTGCCAGCAGTGAATGGAACGGGGGGTCGAGCGAGACCCAGTACTTC. Translated, it gives CASSEWNGGSSETQYF. The chain joins TRBV25-1 to TRBJ2-5; 7 bases line up with TRBD2. This CDR3 is built from 16 residues. Germline CDR1 MGHDK, CDR2 SYGVNS. The junction had 10 bases not matched to a gene; V was cut back by 1 base and J by 5 bases.

The chain combines TRBV5-5 with TRBJ1-3; D ambiguous. With 6 bases removed from V and 5 bases from J, the gap between germline ends came to 18 bases. Germline loops: CDR1 SGHKS, CDR2 YYEKEE (reference sequence). The CDR3 has 15 amino acids. In nucleotides, the CDR3 is TGTGCCAGCAACTCTCATCGGACGGGGAGAAACACCATATATTTT. Protein product: CASNSHRTGRNTIYF.

The chain links TRBV7-9 to TRBJ2-2, with D perhaps matching TRBD1 (5 bases). Germline V lookup: CDR1 SEHNR, CDR2 FQNEAQ (reference sequence). The CDR3 contains 13 residues. The ends were cut back, 7 bases at V and 1 base at J, with 7 bases in the middle. In DNA, the CDR3 is TGTGCCAGCAAGGGGCTGAACACCGGGGAGCTGTTTTTT. Amino acids: CASKGLNTGELFF. Using reference TRBV7-9 and TRBJ2-2 for the parts outside the CDR3, the full variable domain is DTGVSQNPRHKITKRGQNVTFRCDPISEHNRLYWYRQTLGQGPEFLTYFQNEAQLEKSRLLSDRFSAERPKGSFSTLEIQRTEQGDSAMYLCASKGLNTGELFFGEGSRLTVL.

The rearrangement joins TRBV5-4 to TRBJ2-3, with TRBD2 matching over 13 bases. CDR1 is SGHNT and CDR2 is YYREEE in the germline V gene (reference sequence). Trimming cost V 2 bases and J 4 bases; bases outside gene matches: 1. CDR3 length: 15 amino acids. CDR3 in amino acids: CASSFTSGRADTQYF. CDR3 nucleotide sequence: TGTGCCAGCAGCTTCACTAGCGGGAGGGCAGATACGCAGTATTTT.

V is TRBV6-1 and J is TRBJ2-6; the D gene is possibly TRBD2 (5 bases). The germline V gene has CDR1 MNHNS and CDR2 SASEGT. V gave up 3 bases and J gave up 4 bases, with 10 bases separating them. The CDR3 covers 15 residues. CDR3 nucleotides: TGTGCCAGCAGTGACGCAACGGGGGGGGCCAACGTCCTGACTTTC. Translation gives CASSDATGGANVLTF.

The chain couples TRBV15 to TRBJ2-7; 7 bases fit TRBD1. The CDR3 contains 15 residues. Unmatched junction bases numbered 6, after V lost 1 base and J lost 3 bases. From germline, CDR1 is LNHNV and CDR2 YYDKDF (reference sequence). CDR3 in amino acids: CATSRAQQGIYEQYF. In DNA, the CDR3 is TGTGCCACCAGCAGAGCTCAACAGGGGATCTACGAGCAGTACTTC.

J is TRBJ2-7 and V is TRBV27; D is unclear. The germline gives CDR1 MNHEY, CDR2 SMNVEV (reference sequence). The germline V and J ends were trimmed by 8 bases and 0 bases, with 8 bases remaining between them. CDR3 length: 12 amino acids. CDR3 nucleotide sequence: TGTGCCAGCGGAAGGAGCTCCTACGAGCAGTACTTC. Its protein is CASGRSSYEQYF.

This chain links TRBV28 with TRBJ1-1, with D perhaps TRBD1 (5 bases). The V end was cut by 1 base, the J end by 1 base, with 7 bases between. From germline, CDR1 is MDHEN and CDR2 SYDVKM. CDR3 length: 14 residues. The CDR3, as DNA: TGTGCCAGCAGTTTATTGACAGCGAACACTGAAGCTTTCTTT. It encodes CASSLLTANTEAFF.

The CDR3 DNA reads TGTGCCAGTAGTCCGGCAACAGTTTTGGGAACTGAAGCTTTCTTT. Translating it yields CASSPATVLGTEAFF. This rearrangement joins TRBV19 to TRBJ1-1; D remains unclear. CDR1 is LNHDA, CDR2 SQIVND, per germline (reference sequence). V was trimmed by 5 bases and J by 5 bases, leaving 18 bases between them. The CDR3 has 15 amino acids.

This sequence joins TRBV6-1 and TRBJ1-5; the match to TRBD1 covers 8 bases. This CDR3 spans 19 amino acids. V lost 3 bases to trimming and J lost 2 bases; unmatched junction nucleotides: 15. The germline gives CDR1 MNHNS, CDR2 SASEGT. CDR3 loop: CASSEGQGARYRGNQPQHF. CDR3 DNA sequence: TGTGCCAGCAGTGAGGGGCAGGGGGCAAGATATCGGGGCAATCAGCCCCAGCATTTT.

The CDR3 region is CASSPTYSYDTGELFF. CDR3 DNA sequence: TGTGCCAGCAGTCCAACATACTCCTACGACACCGGGGAGCTGTTTTTT. This chain connects TRBV3-1 (or the pseudogene TRBV3-2) to TRBJ2-2, with D hard to call. Germline V CDR1 and CDR2: LGHDT, YNNKEL (reference sequence). The germline V and J ends were trimmed by 6 bases and 3 bases, with 17 bases remaining between them. CDR3 size: 16 residues.

The chain links TRBV7-9 to TRBJ2-3, with 7 bases fitting TRBD1. The CDR3 has 14 residues. The trim removed 5 bases at V and 2 bases at J, leaving 4 bases unmatched. Germline-derived CDR1 and CDR2 are SEHNR and FQNEAQ (reference sequence). Written as DNA, the CDR3 is TGTGCCAGCAGCCACGACAGGGTCACAGATACGCAGTATTTT. Amino acids: CASSHDRVTDTQYF.

This chain links TRBV18 with TRBJ2-2; TRBD2 matches at 9 bases. CDR1 and CDR2 (germline): KGHSH, LQKENI. J was trimmed by 6 bases and V by 6 bases; bases with no gene match: 8. CDR3 length equals 15 residues. The CDR3 spells CASSLAGPNPGELFF. The CDR3 DNA reads TGTGCCAGCTCGCTAGCGGGACCCAACCCCGGGGAGCTGTTTTTT.

The chain uses TRBV24-1 and TRBJ2-7; D is unclear. Trimming cost V 4 bases and J 0 bases, with 6 bases left between them. Germline CDR1 reads KGHDR; CDR2 reads SFDVKD. The CDR3 has 13 amino acids. The CDR3 coding sequence is TGTGCCACCAGTGACGGCTCCTCCTACGAGCAGTACTTC. Translation: CATSDGSSYEQYF.

The table lists this clone with a count of one. The chain couples TRBV5-4 to TRBJ2-1; D gene unclear. In germline, CDR1 is SGHNT, CDR2 YYREEE (reference sequence). The CDR3 consists of 13 residues. Trimming removed 5 bases at V and 8 bases at J, with 14 bases between. The CDR3 DNA follows: TGTGCCAGCAGTATCTCCTCCCCGCATGAGCAGTTCTTC. It specifies CASSISSPHEQFF.

V usage is TRBV11-3 and J usage is TRBJ2-1; D might be TRBD1 (6 bases). Germline V gene data show CDR1 as SGHNT and CDR2 as YENEEA. This CDR3 contains 16 residues. The V end was cut by 1 base, the J end by 4 bases, with 14 bases between. The CDR3 reads CASSLGTDSLYNEQFF. The CDR3 DNA sequence: TGTGCCAGCAGCTTAGGGACAGACTCCCTTTACAATGAGCAGTTCTTC.

The chain recombines TRBV2 with TRBJ1-2; D gene unclear. V was cut by 6 bases and J by 7 bases, with 18 bases left in between. The CDR3 totals 14 residues. Germline CDR1 is SNHLY and CDR2 is FYNNEI. The CDR3 sequence is CASSKQDSPGGYTF. The DNA of the CDR3 is TGTGCCAGCAGCAAACAAGACTCGCCCGGTGGCTACACCTTC.

This clone occurred once. The chain's CDR3 is CASSPRNRVGDYGYTF. For the CDR3, the DNA is TGTGCCAGCAGCCCCCGGAACAGGGTAGGGGACTATGGCTACACCTTC. This chain connects TRBV14 to TRBJ1-2, with D tentatively TRBD1 (6 bases). The CDR3 spans 16 residues. Germline V gene data show CDR1 as SGHDN and CDR2 as FVKESK. Trimming left V 4 bases short and J 3 bases short, with 18 bases between.